This TCR beta chain is from a study of cytomegalovirus exposure and HLA in healthy donors. The CDR3 contains 14 residues. Trimming took 5 bases from V and 5 from J; bases not matched to a gene: 7. Germline V CDR1 and CDR2: SGHTA, FQGNSA. Unrecorded immune exposure was likely among donors, who were nominally healthy when sampled. Whole-study results and caveats: Later work associated 17,000 or so TCR beta sequences with HLA alleles at 0.05 false discovery rate.

Comments on this clone: Its antigen remains unidentified.

Both 60 Vbeta primers and 13 Jbeta primers went into the PCR. Only in-frame clones appear in the TCRdb table, and some are missing; sequencing was by immunoSEQ multiplex PCR. The data show more than 95,000 clones, about 81% seen once. V gene TRBV7-2 combines with J gene TRBJ2-5; 8 bases fit TRBD2. The sequencing sample was made of PBMCs. The TCR was taken from a man aged 30 to 45 in good health and CMV-seronegative. CDR3 coding DNA: TGTGCCAGCAGCGGGCGGGGGGCTGGGGAGACCCAGTACTTC. This sequence encodes CASSGRGAGETQYF. The complete variable domain, with remaining parts taken from reference TRBV7-2 and TRBJ2-5, reads GAGVSQSPSNKVTEKGKDVELRCDPISGHTALYWYRQSLGQGLEFLIYFQGNSAPDKSGLPSDRFSAERTGGSVSTLTIQRTQQEDSAVYLCASSGRGAGETQYFGPGTRLLVL.